These 30 T cell receptor beta chains were sequenced from one sample in a study of monozygotic twins with inflammatory bowel disease. TCRdb re-called the 5' RACE reads and gives one entry per CDR3 protein, without DNA. In all, the sample yields about 160,000 distinct CDR3 sequences. The material sequenced was blood. The receptors were gathered from a human donor with ulcerative colitis or Crohn's disease, or a healthy co-twin of an affected twin (not recorded which).

The chain uses TRBV5-1 and TRBJ2-2; the TCRdb call, TRBD2, lacks DNA for checking. This CDR3 contains 14 residues. CDR1 and CDR2 from the germline V gene are SGHRS and YFSETQ. The CDR3 reads CASSARLESGELFF.

The chain uses TRBV7-3 and TRBJ2-5; absent DNA, TCRdb's TRBD2 call cannot be checked. The CDR3 consists of 15 residues. Germline-derived CDR1 and CDR2 are SGHTA and FQGTGA. The CDR3 is CASSADGTPFTSQYF. Full variable domain (remainder filled in from reference TRBV7-3 and TRBJ2-5): GAGVSQTPSNKVTEKGKYVELRCDPISGHTALYWYRQSLGQGPEFLIYFQGTGAADDSGLPNDRFFAVRPEGSVSTLKIQRTERGDSAVYLCASSADGTPFTSQYFGPGTRLLVL.

The chain is built from TRBV12-3 or TRBV12-4 and TRBJ1-1. CDR3 length equals 14 residues. CDR3: CASSLGRGGTEAFF.

This chain links TRBV27 with TRBJ2-3. CDR1 and CDR2 from the germline V gene are MNHEY and SMNVEV (reference sequence). This CDR3 spans 15 amino acids. The CDR3 spells CASSLGGHLADTQYF.

The CDR3 sequence: CASSWGMGLAGDSYDNEQFF. This sequence joins TRBV5-4 and TRBJ2-1; the TCRdb D gene call, TRBD2, has no DNA to confirm it. In germline, CDR1 is SGHNT, CDR2 YYREEE (reference sequence). The CDR3 sequence is 20 residues long.

The chain combines TRBV6-5 with TRBJ2-7; the D gene TCRdb calls, TRBD1, cannot be checked with no DNA. This CDR3 comprises 15 residues. Per germline, CDR1 MNHEY and CDR2 SVGAGI. The CDR3 is CASSYSSGEAYEQYF.

This chain connects TRBV4-1 to TRBJ1-1. This CDR3 is built from 15 residues. The germline CDR1 and CDR2 sequences are MGHRA and YSYEKL. Here the CDR3 reads CASSQVGPSNTEAFF.

The V and J genes are TRBV11-2 and TRBJ1-2. From germline, CDR1 is SGHAT and CDR2 FQNNGV. This CDR3 contains 15 residues. CDR3: CASSLGGSLNYGYTF.

The chain carries TRBV6-2 or TRBV6-3 and TRBJ2-5; TCRdb gives TRBD2 as the D gene, but with no DNA this cannot be confirmed. The CDR3 extends over 13 amino acids. Germline values: CDR1 MNHEY, CDR2 SVGEGT. Here the CDR3 reads CASRTSGQETQYF.

This chain links TRBV9 with TRBJ2-2. Germline loops: CDR1 SGDLS, CDR2 YYNGEE. The CDR3 sequence is 14 residues long. CDR3 in amino acids: CASSVVDGTGELFF.

This sequence joins TRBV12-3 or TRBV12-4 and TRBJ2-1; the D gene TCRdb calls, TRBD2, cannot be checked with no DNA. The CDR3 sequence is 15 residues long. The CDR3 protein is CASSGLAGRYGGKFF.

This sequence joins TRBV10-3 and TRBJ1-4; checking the TCRdb D call of TRBD1 is not possible without DNA. Germline-derived CDR1 and CDR2 are ENHRY and SYGVKD. The CDR3 is made up of 13 amino acids. CDR3 protein: CAISDRGNEKLFF.

The chain recombines TRBV12-3 or TRBV12-4 with TRBJ2-2; TCRdb's assignment of TRBD1 cannot be checked, as there is no DNA. The CDR3 consists of 17 residues. CDR3 sequence: CASSLAEGRGRTGELFF.

The genes are TRBV5-1 and TRBJ2-6; TCRdb gives TRBD1 as the D gene, but with no DNA this cannot be confirmed. Germline V gives CDR1 SGHRS, CDR2 YFSETQ. There are 17 residues in the CDR3. CDR3 region: CASSLGGRIFGANVLTF.

The rearrangement links TRBV6-5 to TRBJ2-7; as DNA is missing, the TRBD1 call by TCRdb cannot be tested. This CDR3 contains 13 residues. Germline V gene data show CDR1 as MNHEY and CDR2 as SVGAGI. The CDR3 protein is CASFLGQGGEQYF.

J is TRBJ2-5 and V is TRBV5-1; there is no DNA to check the TCRdb D call of TRBD2. The germline gives CDR1 SGHRS, CDR2 YFSETQ. The length of the CDR3 is 14 residues. The CDR3 loop reads CASSLSRTQETQYF.

V usage is TRBV5-1 and J usage is TRBJ2-2; the TCRdb call, TRBD2, lacks DNA for checking. The CDR3 consists of 17 residues. Germline-derived CDR1 and CDR2 are SGHRS and YFSETQ. The CDR3 sequence: CASSLIDSGSNTGELFF.

The rearrangement links TRBV2 to TRBJ1-5. The germline V gene encodes CDR1 SNHLY and CDR2 FYNNEI. This CDR3 contains 15 residues. The CDR3 loop is CASSEVLVSNQPQHF.

The chain links TRBV20-1 to TRBJ1-5. The CDR3 sequence is 15 residues long. Germline-derived CDR1 and CDR2 are DFQATT and SNEGSKA (reference sequence). CDR3 protein: CSAKPPSGSNQPQHF.

This chain uses TRBV19 with TRBJ2-3; TCRdb designates TRBD1, a call that cannot be tested without DNA. The CDR3 runs 18 residues. Germline V gene lookup returns CDR1 LNHDA and CDR2 SQIVND (reference sequence). The CDR3 loop reads CASSIDPAGPGSTDTQYF. Full variable domain (rest looked up from reference TRBV19 and TRBJ2-3): DGGITQSPKYLFRKEGQNVTLSCEQNLNHDAMYWYRQDPGQGLRLIYYSQIVNDFQKGDIAEGYSVSREKKESFPLTVTSAQKNPTAFYLCASSIDPAGPGSTDTQYFGPGTRLTVL.

This chain uses TRBV28 with TRBJ2-7; the TCRdb D gene call, TRBD1, has no DNA to confirm it. Germline CDR1 MDHEN, CDR2 SYDVKM. This CDR3 is built from 16 residues. The CDR3 reads CASSSNRRLSSYEQYF.

The genes are TRBV3-1 and TRBJ2-7; without DNA, the TCRdb call of TRBD1 cannot be checked. This CDR3 comprises 12 residues. The germline gives CDR1 LGHDT, CDR2 YNNKEL (reference sequence). CDR3 residues: CASSHWGFEQYF.

The chain links TRBV5-1 to TRBJ1-5. This CDR3 contains 13 residues. CDR1 and CDR2 (germline): SGHRS, YFSETQ. Here the CDR3 reads CASSYGVDQPQHF.

The CDR3 is CASSLIYSGELFF. The J gene is TRBJ2-2, the V gene TRBV7-2. The CDR3 runs 13 residues. Germline CDR1 reads SGHTA; CDR2 reads FQGNSA.

The chain carries TRBV9 and TRBJ2-7; TCRdb outputs TRBD1, but without DNA this stays unchecked. The CDR3 extends over 13 amino acids. The V gene's germline CDR1 is SGDLS and CDR2 YYNGEE. CDR3 residues: CASSFGDGSEQYF.

The chain joins TRBV5-5 to TRBJ2-7; absent DNA, TCRdb's TRBD1 call cannot be checked. Germline CDR1 SGHKS, CDR2 YYEKEE (reference sequence). The CDR3 length is 15 residues. CDR3: CASSLNDRGTWEQYF.

The genes are TRBV15 and TRBJ2-5. In germline, CDR1 is LNHNV, CDR2 YYDKDF (reference sequence). CDR3 length: 15 amino acids. CDR3 sequence: CATSRDLGSVTAQYF.

This rearrangement joins TRBV14 to TRBJ2-7; TCRdb calls TRBD1, which cannot be checked without DNA. In germline, CDR1 is SGHDN, CDR2 FVKESK. CDR3 length equals 12 residues. CDR3 residues: CASSQGTGQQYF.

V usage is TRBV12-3 or TRBV12-4 and J usage is TRBJ1-5; TCRdb designates TRBD1, a call that cannot be tested without DNA. This CDR3 contains 19 residues. CDR3: CASRFGAGTGRYSNQPQHF.

The genes are TRBV5-1 and TRBJ2-1; TCRdb reports TRBD2, a call that lacks DNA to check it against. The germline gives CDR1 SGHRS, CDR2 YFSETQ. The CDR3 has 12 amino acids. The CDR3: CASSLLGNEQFF.